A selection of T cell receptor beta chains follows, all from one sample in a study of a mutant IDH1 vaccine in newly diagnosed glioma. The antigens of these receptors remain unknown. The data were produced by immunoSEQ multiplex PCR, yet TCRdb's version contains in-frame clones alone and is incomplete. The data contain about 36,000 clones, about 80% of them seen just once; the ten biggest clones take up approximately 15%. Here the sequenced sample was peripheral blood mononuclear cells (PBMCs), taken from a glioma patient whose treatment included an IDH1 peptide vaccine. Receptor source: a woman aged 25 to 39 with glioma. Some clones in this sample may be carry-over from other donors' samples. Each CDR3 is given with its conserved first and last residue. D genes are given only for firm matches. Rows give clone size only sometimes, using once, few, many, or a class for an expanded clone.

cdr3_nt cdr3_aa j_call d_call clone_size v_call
TGTGCCAGCAGCTCGGGAGGGGGCACCTACAATGAGCAGTTCTTC CASSSGGGTYNEQFF TRBJ2-1 NA NA TRBV5-6
TGTGCCACCGCGACAGGGTCCGGAAACACCATATATTTT CATATGSGNTIYF TRBJ1-3 TRBD1 NA TRBV6-6
TGTGCCAGCAGTCCCCCTGGGACTAGCGGTTACAATGAGCAGTTCTTC CASSPPGTSGYNEQFF TRBJ2-1 TRBD2 NA TRBV28
TGCGCCAGAGCCGGGACAGGGGGCCAAGAGACCCAGTACTTC CARAGTGGQETQYF TRBJ2-5 TRBD1 NA TRBV10-1
TGTGCCAGCAGCGTAGGTGGGCGGGCTAGCGGGAGAGAGACCCAGTACTTC CASSVGGRASGRETQYF TRBJ2-5 TRBD2 NA TRBV9
TGTGCCAGCAGACTACAGGGGGGCAAAAACATTCAGTACTTC CASRLQGGKNIQYF TRBJ2-4 TRBD1 NA TRBV5-4
TGTGCCATCAGTGAAACGGGGGGGACTGAAGCTTTCTTT CAISETGGTEAFF TRBJ1-1 NA once TRBV10-3
TGTGCCTGGAGTGAGACTAGCCATGAGCAGTTCTTC CAWSETSHEQFF TRBJ2-1 TRBD2 few TRBV30
TGTGCCAGCTCCCTGGACAGGTCCTCCCTCTACGAGCAGTACTTC CASSLDRSSLYEQYF TRBJ2-7 TRBD1 NA TRBV18
TGTGCCAGCAGTTACTCGACAGGGGGTTGGACTGAAGCTTTCTTT CASSYSTGGWTEAFF TRBJ1-1 TRBD1 NA TRBV6-6
TGTGCCAGCAGCTTACTCCTATCTAGCAATCAGCCCCAGCATTTT CASSLLLSSNQPQHF TRBJ1-5 NA once TRBV7-2
TGTGCCAGCAGTTACTCGACCGGAAGGGGAAACACCATATATTTT CASSYSTGRGNTIYF TRBJ1-3 NA NA TRBV6-5